The clone carrying this T cell receptor (beta chain) was picked up many times. This specimen comes from a study of T-cell reconstitution after alpha-beta-depleted transplantation in children. Unique molecular identifiers were incorporated when the TCRbeta library was constructed. MiXCR, run by TCRdb on the PCR reads, gives a single entry per CDR3 protein. The profile shows some 240,000 distinct CDR3 sequences, 9.7% of them singletons. In germline, CDR1 is DFQATT, CDR2 SNEGSKA (reference sequence). The CDR3 is 14 amino acids. J was trimmed by 2 bases and V by 6 bases; bases with no gene match: 3. The source was PBMCs from the stem cell graft donor, collected from the stem cell graft. V and J are TRBV20-1 and TRBJ2-1; 11 nucleotides align to TRBD1. The receptor was derived from a human donor who donated a stem cell graft to a child with SCID. In DNA, the CDR3 is TGCAGTGCCCCGGGACAGGGGGCCTACAATGAGCAGTTCTTC. Protein product: CSAPGQGAYNEQFF.